This entry describes one T cell receptor beta chain. Its antigen is currently unknown. Caucasian, healthy and from Russia, the donors were aged between 6 and 90. These data belong to a study of blood T cells in healthy people across ages. Germline CDR1 SGHRS, CDR2 YFSETQ. There are 18 residues in the CDR3. V dropped 0 bases and J dropped 0; count of bases not matched to a gene: 6. The second PCR ran roughly 7 to 12 cycles with a sample-barcoded 5' primer and J-beta primers. Using its own MiXCR run on the 5' RACE reads, TCRdb lists one record per CDR3 protein. The sample lists about 500,000 distinct CDR3 sequences, nearly 25% occurring once. The study, taken as a whole, reports: Both naive CD4+ cell counts and diversity were greater in long-lived donors than in aged donors. Because donor CMV status was unknown, expanded clonotype changes were possibly confounded.

The same sample was also studied in work on T cells of mothers and their children. From that paper: The entire RNA extract went into cDNA synthesis at 1.5 ug per 15 ul.

Sequenced sample: blood. The sequence came from a boy aged 5-17 years in good health. The J gene is TRBJ2-4, the V gene TRBV5-1; 10 nucleotides align to TRBD1. CDR3 amino acids: CASSLAGGTGVAKNIQYF. The DNA of the CDR3 is TGCGCCAGCAGCTTGGCCGGCGGGACAGGGGTAGCCAAAAACATTCAGTACTTC.